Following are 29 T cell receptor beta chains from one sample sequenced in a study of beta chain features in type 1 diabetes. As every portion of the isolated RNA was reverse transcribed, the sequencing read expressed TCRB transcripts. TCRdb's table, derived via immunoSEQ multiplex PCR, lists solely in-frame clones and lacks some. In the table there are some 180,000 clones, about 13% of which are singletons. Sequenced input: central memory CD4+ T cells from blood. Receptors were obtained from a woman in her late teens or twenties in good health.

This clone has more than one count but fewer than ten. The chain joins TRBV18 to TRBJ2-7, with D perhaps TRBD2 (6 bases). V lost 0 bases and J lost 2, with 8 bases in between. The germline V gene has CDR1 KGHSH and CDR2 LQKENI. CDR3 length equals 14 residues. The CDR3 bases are TGTGCCAGCTCACCACCTCGGGGGACCTACGAGCAGTACTTC. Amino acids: CASSPPRGTYEQYF.

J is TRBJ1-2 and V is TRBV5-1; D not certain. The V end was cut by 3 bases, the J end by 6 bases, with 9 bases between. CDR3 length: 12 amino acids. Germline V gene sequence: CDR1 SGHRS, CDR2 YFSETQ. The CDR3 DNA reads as TGCGCCAGCAGCTGGGCCCAGGATGGCTACACCTTC. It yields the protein CASSWAQDGYTF.

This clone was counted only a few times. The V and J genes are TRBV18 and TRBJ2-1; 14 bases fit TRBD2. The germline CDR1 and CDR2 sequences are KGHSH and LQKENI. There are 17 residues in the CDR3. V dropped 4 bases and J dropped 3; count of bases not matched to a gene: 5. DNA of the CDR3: TGTGCCAGCTCACGGACTAGCGGGAGGAACATCTACAATGAGCAGTTCTTC. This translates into CASSRTSGRNIYNEQFF. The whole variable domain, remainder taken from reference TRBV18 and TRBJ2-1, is NAGVMQNPRHLVRRRGQEARLRCSPMKGHSHVYWYRQLPEEGLKFMVYLQKENIIDESGMPKERFSAEFPKEGPSILRIQQVVRGDSAAYFCASSRTSGRNIYNEQFFGPGTRLTVL.

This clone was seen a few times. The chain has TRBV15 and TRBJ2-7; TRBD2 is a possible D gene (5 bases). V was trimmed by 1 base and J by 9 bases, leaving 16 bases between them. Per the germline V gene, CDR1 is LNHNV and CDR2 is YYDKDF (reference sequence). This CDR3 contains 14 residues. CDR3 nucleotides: TGTGCCACCAGCAGAGCCCATAGGTCCAGCGGGCAGTACTTC. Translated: CATSRAHRSSGQYF.

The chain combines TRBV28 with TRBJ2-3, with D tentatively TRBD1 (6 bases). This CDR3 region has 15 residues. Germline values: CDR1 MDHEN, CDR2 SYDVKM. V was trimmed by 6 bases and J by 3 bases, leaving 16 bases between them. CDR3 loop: CASSQGGRWTDTQYF. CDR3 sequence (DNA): TGTGCCAGCAGCCAAGGGGGACGGTGGACAGATACGCAGTATTTT. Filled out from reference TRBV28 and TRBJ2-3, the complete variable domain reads DVKVTQSSRYLVKRTGEKVFLECVQDMDHENMFWYRQDPGLGLRLIYFSYDVKMKEKGDIPEGYSVSREKKERFSLILESASTNQTSMYLCASSQGGRWTDTQYFGPGTRLTVL.

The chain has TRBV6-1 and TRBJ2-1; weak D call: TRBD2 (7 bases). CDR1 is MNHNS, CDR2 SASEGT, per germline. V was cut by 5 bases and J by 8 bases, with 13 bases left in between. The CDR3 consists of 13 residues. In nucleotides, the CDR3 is TGTGCCAGCAGTTATATCGGGGGGCATGAGCAGTTCTTC. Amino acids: CASSYIGGHEQFF.

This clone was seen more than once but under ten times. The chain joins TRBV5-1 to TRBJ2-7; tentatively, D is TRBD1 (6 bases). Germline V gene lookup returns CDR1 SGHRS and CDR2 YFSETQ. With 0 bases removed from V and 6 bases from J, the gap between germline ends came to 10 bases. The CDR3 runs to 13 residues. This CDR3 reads CASSLALGAEQYF. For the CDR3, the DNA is TGCGCCAGCAGCTTGGCATTGGGGGCCGAGCAGTACTTC.

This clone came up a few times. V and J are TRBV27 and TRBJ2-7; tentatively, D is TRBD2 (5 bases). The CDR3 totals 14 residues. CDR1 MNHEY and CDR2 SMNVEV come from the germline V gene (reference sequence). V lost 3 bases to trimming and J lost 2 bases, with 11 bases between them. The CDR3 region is CASSFRGRAYEQYF. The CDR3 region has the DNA TGTGCCAGCAGTTTTCGGGGTAGGGCCTACGAGCAGTACTTC.

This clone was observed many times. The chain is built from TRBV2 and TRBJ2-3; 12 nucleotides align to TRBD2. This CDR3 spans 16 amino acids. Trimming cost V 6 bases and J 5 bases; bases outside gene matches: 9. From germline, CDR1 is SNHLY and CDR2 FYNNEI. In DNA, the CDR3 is TGTGCCAGCAGGTTTCCGACTAGCGGGAGTGGAGATACGCAGTATTTT. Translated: CASRFPTSGSGDTQYF.

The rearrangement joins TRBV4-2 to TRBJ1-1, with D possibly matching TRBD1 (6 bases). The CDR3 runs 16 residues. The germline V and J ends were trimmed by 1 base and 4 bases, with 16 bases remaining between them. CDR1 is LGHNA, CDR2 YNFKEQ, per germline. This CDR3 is CASSQVGAEILTEAFF. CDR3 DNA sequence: TGTGCCAGCAGCCAAGTGGGGGCAGAGATCCTCACTGAAGCTTTCTTT.

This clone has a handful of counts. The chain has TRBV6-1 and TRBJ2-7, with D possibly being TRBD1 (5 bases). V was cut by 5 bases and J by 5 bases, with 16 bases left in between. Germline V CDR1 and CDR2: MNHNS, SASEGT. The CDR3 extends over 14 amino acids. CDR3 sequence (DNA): TGTGCCAGCAGTTCCCCGTATGGGGCCCACGAGCAGTACTTC. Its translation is CASSSPYGAHEQYF.

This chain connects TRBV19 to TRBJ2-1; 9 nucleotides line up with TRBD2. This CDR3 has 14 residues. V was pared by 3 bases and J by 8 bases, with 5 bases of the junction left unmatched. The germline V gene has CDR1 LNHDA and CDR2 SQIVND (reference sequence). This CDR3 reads CASSIGVAGDEQFF. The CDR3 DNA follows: TGTGCCAGTAGTATCGGGGTAGCGGGGGATGAGCAGTTCTTC.

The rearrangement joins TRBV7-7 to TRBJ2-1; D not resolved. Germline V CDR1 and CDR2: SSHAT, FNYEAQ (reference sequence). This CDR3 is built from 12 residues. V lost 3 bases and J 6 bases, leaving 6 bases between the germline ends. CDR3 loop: CASSLTGNEQFF. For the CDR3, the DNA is TGTGCCAGCAGCTTGACTGGCAATGAGCAGTTCTTC.

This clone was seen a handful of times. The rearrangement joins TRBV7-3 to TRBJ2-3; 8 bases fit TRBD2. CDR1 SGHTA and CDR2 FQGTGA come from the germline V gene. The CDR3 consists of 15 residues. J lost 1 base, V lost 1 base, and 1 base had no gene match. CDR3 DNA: TGTGCCAGCAGCTTAATCGGGGGGGGCACAGATACGCAGTATTTT. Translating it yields CASSLIGGGTDTQYF. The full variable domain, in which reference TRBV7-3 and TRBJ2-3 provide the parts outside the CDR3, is GAGVSQTPSNKVTEKGKYVELRCDPISGHTALYWYRQSLGQGPEFLIYFQGTGAADDSGLPNDRFFAVRPEGSVSTLKIQRTERGDSAVYLCASSLIGGGTDTQYFGPGTRLTVL.

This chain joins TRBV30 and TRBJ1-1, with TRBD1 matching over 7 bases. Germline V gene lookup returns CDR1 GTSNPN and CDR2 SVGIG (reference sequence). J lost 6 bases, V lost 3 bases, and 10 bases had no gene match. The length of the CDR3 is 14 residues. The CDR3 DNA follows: TGTGCCTGGAGAGCCCCTCGACAGGGATCTGAAGCTTTCTTT. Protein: CAWRAPRQGSEAFF.

In DNA form, the CDR3 reads TGTGCCAGCAGCCCAGGGGAGGGTACACGGTTCTTC. This encodes CASSPGEGTRFF. This rearrangement joins TRBV7-2 to TRBJ2-1; tentatively, D is TRBD2 (7 bases). The germline V and J ends were trimmed by 5 bases and 15 bases, with 17 bases remaining between them. This CDR3 spans 12 amino acids. Germline loops: CDR1 SGHTA, CDR2 FQGNSA.

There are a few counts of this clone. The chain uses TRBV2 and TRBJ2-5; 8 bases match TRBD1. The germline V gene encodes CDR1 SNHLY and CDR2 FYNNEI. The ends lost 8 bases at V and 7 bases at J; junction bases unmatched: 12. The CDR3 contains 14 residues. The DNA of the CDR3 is TGTGCCAGCGCCACAGGGGGTCAGGTGGGGACCCAGTACTTC. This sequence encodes CASATGGQVGTQYF.

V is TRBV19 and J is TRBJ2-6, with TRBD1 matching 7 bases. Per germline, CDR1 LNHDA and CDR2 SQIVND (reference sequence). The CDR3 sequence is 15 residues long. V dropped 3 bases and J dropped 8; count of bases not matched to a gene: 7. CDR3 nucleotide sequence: TGTGCCAGTAGTATGGGAAGGGGGCTCCCCAACGTCCTGACTTTC. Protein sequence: CASSMGRGLPNVLTF.

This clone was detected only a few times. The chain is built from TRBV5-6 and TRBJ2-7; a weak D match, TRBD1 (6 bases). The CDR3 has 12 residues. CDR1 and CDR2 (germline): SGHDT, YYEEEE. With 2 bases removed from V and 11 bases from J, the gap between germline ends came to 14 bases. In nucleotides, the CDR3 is TGTGCCAGCAGCTTCACAGGGTACACGGAGTACTTC. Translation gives CASSFTGYTEYF.

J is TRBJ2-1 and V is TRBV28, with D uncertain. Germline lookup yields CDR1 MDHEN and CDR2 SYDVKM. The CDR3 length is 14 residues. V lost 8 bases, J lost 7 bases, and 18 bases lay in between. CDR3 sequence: CASLASPRMNEQFF. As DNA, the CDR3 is TGTGCCAGCTTGGCGTCCCCTAGAATGAATGAGCAGTTCTTC.

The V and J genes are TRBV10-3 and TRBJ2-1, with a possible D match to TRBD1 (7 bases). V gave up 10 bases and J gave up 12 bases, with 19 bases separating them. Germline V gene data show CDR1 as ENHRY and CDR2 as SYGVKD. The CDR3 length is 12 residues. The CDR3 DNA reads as TGTGCCAGCACCATCCCAGGGGGGACGCAGTTCTTC. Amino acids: CASTIPGGTQFF.

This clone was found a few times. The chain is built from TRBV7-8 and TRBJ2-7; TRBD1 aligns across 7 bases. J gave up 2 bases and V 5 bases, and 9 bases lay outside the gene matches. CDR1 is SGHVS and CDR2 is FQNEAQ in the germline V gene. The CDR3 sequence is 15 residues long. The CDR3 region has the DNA TGTGCCAGCAGCAACAGAAGGACAGGTCCCTACGAGCAGTACTTC. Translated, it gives CASSNRRTGPYEQYF.

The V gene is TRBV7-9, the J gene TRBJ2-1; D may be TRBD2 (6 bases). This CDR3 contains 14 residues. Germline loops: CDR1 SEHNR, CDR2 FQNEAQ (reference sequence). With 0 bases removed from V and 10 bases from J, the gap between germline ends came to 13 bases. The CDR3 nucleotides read TGTGCCAGCAGCTTAGCCATACTAGCCAGGGAGCAGTTCTTC. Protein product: CASSLAILAREQFF. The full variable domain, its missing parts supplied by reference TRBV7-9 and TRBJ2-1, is DTGVSQNPRHKITKRGQNVTFRCDPISEHNRLYWYRQTLGQGPEFLTYFQNEAQLEKSRLLSDRFSAERPKGSFSTLEIQRTEQGDSAMYLCASSLAILAREQFFGPGTRLTVL.

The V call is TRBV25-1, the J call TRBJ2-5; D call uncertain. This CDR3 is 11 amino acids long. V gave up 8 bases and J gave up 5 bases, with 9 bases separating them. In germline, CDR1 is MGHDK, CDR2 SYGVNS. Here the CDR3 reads CASQERETQYF. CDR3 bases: TGTGCCAGCCAGGAAAGGGAGACCCAGTACTTC.

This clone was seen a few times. CDR3 coding DNA: TGTGCCAGCAGCATAGGGGCGACCCAGTACTTC. Translation: CASSIGATQYF. The chain employs TRBV7-2 and TRBJ2-5; D may be TRBD1 (5 bases). This CDR3 spans 11 amino acids. Trimming removed 5 bases at V and 7 bases at J, with 8 bases between. Germline V gene lookup returns CDR1 SGHTA and CDR2 FQGNSA. The entire variable domain, with the rest obtained from reference TRBV7-2 and TRBJ2-5, is as follows: GAGVSQSPSNKVTEKGKDVELRCDPISGHTALYWYRQSLGQGLEFLIYFQGNSAPDKSGLPSDRFSAERTGGSVSTLTIQRTQQEDSAVYLCASSIGATQYFGPGTRLLVL.

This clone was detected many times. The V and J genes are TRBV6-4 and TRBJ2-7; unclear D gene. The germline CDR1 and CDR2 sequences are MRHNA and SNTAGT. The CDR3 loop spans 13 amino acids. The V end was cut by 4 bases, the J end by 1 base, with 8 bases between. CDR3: CASSAGESYEQYF. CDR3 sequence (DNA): TGTGCCAGCAGTGCAGGTGAATCCTACGAGCAGTACTTC.

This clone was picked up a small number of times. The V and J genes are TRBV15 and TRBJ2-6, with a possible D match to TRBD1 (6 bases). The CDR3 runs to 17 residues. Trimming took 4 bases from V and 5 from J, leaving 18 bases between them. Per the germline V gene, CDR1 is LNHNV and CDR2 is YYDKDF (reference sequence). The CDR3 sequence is CATSMGQGSKRANVLTF. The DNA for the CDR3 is TGTGCCACCAGCATGGGTCAGGGGTCTAAGAGGGCCAACGTCCTGACTTTC.

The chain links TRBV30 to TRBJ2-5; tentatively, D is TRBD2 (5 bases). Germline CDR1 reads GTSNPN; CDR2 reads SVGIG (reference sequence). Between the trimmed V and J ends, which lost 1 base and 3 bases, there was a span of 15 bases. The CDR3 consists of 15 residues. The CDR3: CAWSGLAGIKETQYF. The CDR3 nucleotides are TGTGCCTGGAGTGGGCTGGCGGGTATCAAAGAGACCCAGTACTTC.

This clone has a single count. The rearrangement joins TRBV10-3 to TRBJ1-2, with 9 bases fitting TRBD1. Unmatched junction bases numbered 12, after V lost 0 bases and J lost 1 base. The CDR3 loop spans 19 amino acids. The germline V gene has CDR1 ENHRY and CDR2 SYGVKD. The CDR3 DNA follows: TGTGCCATCAGTGAGTCGAAAGGCCCCGGGACAGGGCTTAACTATGGCTACACCTTC. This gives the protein CAISESKGPGTGLNYGYTF.